One and the same sample provided the 32 T cell receptor beta chains below, sequenced in a study of blood T cell repertoires in COVID-19. Measured with immunoSEQ multiplex PCR; TCRdb has only the in-frame clones, and not every one. The table records about 150,000 clones, roughly nine tenths of them present only once. The sequencing sample was made of peripheral blood. These receptors all stem from a woman in her 70s with acute or convalescent COVID-19.

CDR3 region: CASSPERGDTQYF. CDR3 in DNA: TGTGCCAGCAGTCCCGAGAGAGGGGATACGCAGTATTTT. The chain joins TRBV6-4 to TRBJ2-3; D is possibly TRBD2 (5 bases). The CDR3 covers 13 residues. The ends were cut back, 5 bases at V and 6 bases at J, with 12 bases in the middle. CDR1 and CDR2 from the germline V gene are MRHNA and SNTAGT.

J is TRBJ2-7 and V is TRBV28, with D possibly TRBD1 on 6 matching bases. The V gene lost 11 bases and the J gene lost 0 bases, with 14 bases spanning the gap. The CDR3 totals 13 residues. Germline loops: CDR1 MDHEN, CDR2 SYDVKM. The CDR3 region has the DNA TGTGCCGTCAGGACAGAGAGCTCCTACGAGCAGTACTTC. Translation gives CAVRTESSYEQYF.

The chain combines TRBV4-2 with TRBJ1-1; D not resolved. This CDR3 has 15 residues. Germline V lookup: CDR1 LGHNA, CDR2 YNFKEQ. Trimming took off 0 bases at V and 8 bases at J, with 16 bases between the two ends. The CDR3 loop is CASSQDVFNPGEAFF. CDR3 in DNA: TGTGCCAGCAGCCAAGATGTATTCAACCCGGGGGAAGCTTTCTTT.

J is TRBJ1-1 and V is TRBV5-4, with 8 bases aligning to TRBD1. CDR3 length: 17 residues. Per the germline V gene, CDR1 is SGHNT and CDR2 is YYREEE (reference sequence). The junction had 18 bases not matched to a gene; V was cut back by 6 bases and J by 5 bases. The DNA of the CDR3 is TGTGCCAGCACCCCGAACCCAGGGGGCACTGGGGGGACTGAAGCTTTCTTT. This sequence encodes CASTPNPGGTGGTEAFF.

V gene TRBV21-1 combines with J gene TRBJ1-5; the D segment call TRBD1 is taken from the table without a DNA check. TRBV21-1 counts as a pseudogene. This CDR3 has 15 residues. CDR3 region: CASSKAGRGDQPQHF. In DNA form, the CDR3 reads TGTGCCAGCAGCAAAGCGGGCAGGGGCGATCAGCCCCAGCATTTT.

J is TRBJ2-2 and V is TRBV11-3; unclear D gene. The CDR3 sequence is 14 residues long. The ends were cut back, 5 bases at V and 1 base at J, with 8 bases in the middle. Germline-derived CDR1 and CDR2 are SGHNT and YENEEA. The CDR3 loop reads CASSTNLNTGELFF. The CDR3, as DNA: TGTGCCAGCAGCACTAACTTGAACACCGGGGAGCTGTTTTTT.

V gene TRBV4-2 combines with J gene TRBJ2-1, with 10 positions matching TRBD2. Unmatched junction bases numbered 12, after V lost 4 bases and J lost 3 bases. Germline CDR1 is LGHNA and CDR2 is YNFKEQ. The length of the CDR3 is 18 residues. CDR3 in DNA: TGTGCCAGCAGCCTAATCCCCCTAGCGGGAGCCAACTACAATGAGCAGTTCTTC. Amino acid sequence: CASSLIPLAGANYNEQFF.

The chain is built from TRBV10-3 and TRBJ1-6; 9 bases are shared with TRBD1. The V segment lost 6 bases and the J segment 9 bases; nucleotides outside the gene matches: 12. The germline V gene encodes CDR1 ENHRY and CDR2 SYGVKD. This CDR3 is built from 16 residues. The CDR3 nucleotides read TGTGCCATCAGCCCGGGACAGGGAGGCATAGGTTCACCCCTCCACTTT. Translation gives CAISPGQGGIGSPLHF.

This sequence joins TRBV4-2 and TRBJ1-5; weak D call: TRBD1 (5 bases). V was shortened by 0 bases and J by 7 bases, with 7 bases between the two germline ends. Per the germline V gene, CDR1 is LGHNA and CDR2 is YNFKEQ. This CDR3 is 13 amino acids long. CDR3: CASSQDGGQPQHF. For the CDR3, the DNA is TGTGCCAGCAGCCAAGACGGGGGACAGCCCCAGCATTTT.

The rearrangement uses TRBV24-1 and TRBJ2-2; 8 bases agree with TRBD2. Unmatched junction bases numbered 4, after V lost 5 bases and J lost 3 bases. Germline assignment: CDR1 KGHDR and CDR2 SFDVKD. The CDR3 consists of 15 residues. The CDR3 protein is CATSGPSGYTGELFF. Here the CDR3 DNA reads TGTGCCACCAGTGGGCCTAGCGGGTACACCGGGGAGCTGTTTTTT.

The chain uses TRBV30 and TRBJ2-5; possible D gene TRBD2, 5 bases. Per the germline V gene, CDR1 is GTSNPN and CDR2 is SVGIG (reference sequence). Trimming pared 1 base from V and 5 bases from J, leaving 8 bases between. This CDR3 is built from 12 residues. CDR3 DNA: TGTGCCTGGAGTGCCGGAGGCGAGACCCAGTACTTC. It specifies CAWSAGGETQYF.

This clone has only one observation. Other DNA sequences from this sample encode an identical CDR3 as well. In DNA form, the CDR3 reads TGTGCCAGCAGCTTATCTAACTATGGCTACACCTTC. Residues: CASSLSNYGYTF. The chain links TRBV9 to TRBJ1-2; D gene uncertain. Trimming took 4 bases from V and 0 from J, leaving 4 bases between them. The length of the CDR3 is 12 residues. Germline V gene lookup returns CDR1 SGDLS and CDR2 YYNGEE.

V is TRBV29-1 and J is TRBJ2-1; TRBD1 is a possible D gene (5 bases). The V end lost 6 bases, the J end lost 14 bases, and 20 bases lay between the germline ends. There are 12 residues in the CDR3. CDR1 SQVTM and CDR2 ANQGSEA come from the germline V gene. Written as DNA, the CDR3 is TGCAGCGTGGATCTCGGACCCAAAGGGGAGTTCTTC. This sequence encodes CSVDLGPKGEFF.

The J gene is TRBJ2-7, the V gene TRBV5-6; D might be TRBD1 (6 bases). Trimming shortened V by 4 bases and J by 3 bases, and 8 bases separated the two germline ends. The CDR3 covers 12 residues. Looked up from germline, CDR1 is SGHDT and CDR2 is YYEEEE. CDR3 in DNA: TGTGCCAGCAGCCGACAGGACTACGAGCAGTACTTC. This sequence encodes CASSRQDYEQYF.

The chain carries TRBV12-3 or TRBV12-4 and TRBJ1-2; D perhaps matches TRBD1 (5 bases). Trimming left V 3 bases short and J 7 bases short, with 12 bases between. The CDR3 totals 13 residues. CDR3 sequence: CASSLRGYGGYTF. DNA for the CDR3: TGTGCCAGCAGTTTGCGGGGGTACGGTGGCTACACCTTC.

The V call is TRBV10-1, the J call TRBJ1-2; perhaps TRBD1 as D (6 bases). The CDR3 has 13 residues. Trimming removed 0 bases from V and 8 bases from J, with 10 bases in between. The V gene's germline CDR1 is WNHNN and CDR2 SYGVQD (reference sequence). CDR3 nucleotides: TGCGCCAGCAGTGAGTCTCCAGGGGTCGGCTACACCTTC. It specifies CASSESPGVGYTF.

The rearrangement links TRBV4-2 to TRBJ2-3; the match to TRBD1 covers 10 bases. Losses at the gene ends were 0 bases for V and 0 bases for J; bases not matched to a gene: 6. This CDR3 region has 18 residues. The germline V gene encodes CDR1 LGHNA and CDR2 YNFKEQ. Here the CDR3 DNA reads TGTGCCAGCAGCCAAGACCTCTGGACAGGGGGAAGCACAGATACGCAGTATTTT. Amino acids: CASSQDLWTGGSTDTQYF.

This chain uses TRBV18 with TRBJ1-1; the D gene is possibly TRBD1 (6 bases). The V and J ends lost 0 bases and 1 base respectively, with 9 bases between them. Germline assignment: CDR1 KGHSH and CDR2 LQKENI. CDR3 size: 15 residues. The CDR3 reads CASSPPNRENTEAFF. Here the CDR3 DNA reads TGTGCCAGCTCACCACCGAACAGGGAGAACACTGAAGCTTTCTTT.

V usage is TRBV5-1 and J usage is TRBJ2-1, with D maybe TRBD1 (6 bases). V shed 3 bases and J shed 8 bases, with 30 bases lying between them. CDR1 and CDR2 from the germline V gene are SGHRS and YFSETQ. The CDR3 extends over 19 amino acids. CDR3 in DNA: TGCGCCAGCAGCTCGGAATGGGACATCGAGTCAGCGAAGTACCATGAGCAGTTCTTC. It is translated as CASSSEWDIESAKYHEQFF. Full variable domain (remainder filled in from reference TRBV5-1 and TRBJ2-1): KAGVTQTPRYLIKTRGQQVTLSCSPISGHRSVSWYQQTPGQGLQFLFEYFSETQRNKGNFPGRFSGRQFSNSRSEMNVSTLELGDSALYLCASSSEWDIESAKYHEQFFGPGTRLTVL.

The chain has TRBV27 and TRBJ1-5; no clear D gene. Trimming stripped 5 bases from V and 4 bases from J, with 6 bases between. CDR3 size: 12 residues. Germline V gene data show CDR1 as MNHEY and CDR2 as SMNVEV (reference sequence). The CDR3 sequence is CASSAQNQPQHF. The CDR3 region has the DNA TGTGCCAGCAGTGCACAAAATCAGCCCCAGCATTTT.

The genes are TRBV9 and TRBJ1-1; possibly TRBD1 for D (5 bases). Trimming pared 0 bases from V and 8 bases from J, leaving 14 bases between. Germline V gene data show CDR1 as SGDLS and CDR2 as YYNGEE. The CDR3 spans 14 residues. The CDR3 nucleotides read TGTGCCAGCAGCGTAGAATCGTTCGGGGGAGAAGCTTTCTTT. Residues: CASSVESFGGEAFF.

The CDR3 spells CASERGPREAFF. The CDR3 DNA reads as TGTGCCAGTGAAAGGGGGCCACGTGAAGCTTTCTTT. The rearrangement links TRBV19 to TRBJ1-1, with 7 bases matching TRBD1. Germline CDR1 and CDR2: LNHDA and SQIVND (reference sequence). Trimming at V came to 8 bases and at J to 7 bases, leaving 7 bases not matched to a gene. The CDR3 consists of 12 residues.

The genes are TRBV11-2 and TRBJ1-1; a possible D gene is TRBD1 (6 bases). Germline assignment: CDR1 SGHAT and CDR2 FQNNGV. V lost 6 bases and J 1 base, leaving 9 bases between the germline ends. The CDR3 is 13 amino acids. CDR3 coding DNA: TGTGCCAGCAGTCCGACAGGGAACACTGAAGCTTTCTTT. This sequence encodes CASSPTGNTEAFF. Full variable domain (rest looked up from reference TRBV11-2 and TRBJ1-1): EAGVAQSPRYKIIEKRQSVAFWCNPISGHATLYWYQQILGQGPKLLIQFQNNGVVDDSQLPKDRFSAERLKGVDSTLKIQPAKLEDSAVYLCASSPTGNTEAFFGQGTRLTVV.

The V and J genes are TRBV2 and TRBJ1-2, with 9 bases matching TRBD1. The V gene's germline CDR1 is SNHLY and CDR2 FYNNEI. V lost 8 bases to trimming and J lost 8 bases; unmatched junction nucleotides: 12. This CDR3 is 14 amino acids long. This chain's CDR3 is CASLHGTGQGGYTF. CDR3 in DNA: TGTGCCAGCCTACATGGGACAGGGCAAGGCGGCTACACCTTC.

CDR3 loop: CASSFAGAGELFF. CDR3 DNA sequence: TGTGCCAGCAGCTTTGCAGGGGCCGGGGAGCTGTTTTTT. V usage is TRBV7-2 and J usage is TRBJ2-2; possibly TRBD1 for D (6 bases). With 3 bases removed from V and 6 bases from J, the gap between germline ends came to 8 bases. The CDR3 totals 13 residues. Looked up from germline, CDR1 is SGHTA and CDR2 is FQGNSA.

CDR3 in DNA: TGTGCCAGCTCAGCCGGGACAGGGACCTACGAGCAGTACTTC. Amino acid sequence: CASSAGTGTYEQYF. The V call is TRBV18, the J call TRBJ2-7, with 9 bases aligning to TRBD1. The germline V gene has CDR1 KGHSH and CDR2 LQKENI. This CDR3 region has 14 residues. The V and J ends lost 5 bases and 2 bases, in that order; junction bases with no gene match: 4.

The rearrangement joins TRBV30 to TRBJ1-1; TRBD1 matches at 7 bases. CDR3 size: 12 residues. Germline lookup yields CDR1 GTSNPN and CDR2 SVGIG (reference sequence). J gave up 4 bases and V 5 bases, and 4 bases lay outside the gene matches. The CDR3 coding sequence is TGTGCCTGGGGATACAGGGGCACTGAAGCTTTCTTT. Its protein product is CAWGYRGTEAFF.

The chain links TRBV5-4 to TRBJ1-3; 7 bases line up with TRBD1. This CDR3 is built from 14 residues. Germline V gives CDR1 SGHNT, CDR2 YYREEE (reference sequence). The V and J ends lost 2 bases and 4 bases, in that order; junction bases with no gene match: 3. In DNA form, the CDR3 reads TGTGCCAGCAGCTTATGGGACAGAGGAAACACCATATATTTT. This gives the protein CASSLWDRGNTIYF.

The rearrangement uses TRBV6-5 and TRBJ1-1; 7 nucleotides agree with TRBD1. Germline V gives CDR1 MNHEY, CDR2 SVGAGI. There are 14 residues in the CDR3. J gave up 6 bases and V 5 bases, and 9 bases lay outside the gene matches. The chain's CDR3 is CASSTRRQGSEAFF. Here the CDR3 DNA reads TGTGCCAGCAGTACCCGAAGACAGGGCTCTGAAGCTTTCTTT.

The V gene is TRBV28, the J gene TRBJ1-1; no clear D gene. Germline assignment: CDR1 MDHEN and CDR2 SYDVKM. CDR3 length equals 12 residues. Deletions cut 5 bases from V and 5 bases from J, with 9 bases between. CDR3 bases: TGTGCCAGCAGTGTCGCCCAGACTGAAGCTTTCTTT. This gives the protein CASSVAQTEAFF. The variable domain in full, completed from reference TRBV28 and TRBJ1-1, reads DVKVTQSSRYLVKRTGEKVFLECVQDMDHENMFWYRQDPGLGLRLIYFSYDVKMKEKGDIPEGYSVSREKKERFSLILESASTNQTSMYLCASSVAQTEAFFGQGTRLTVV.

V usage is TRBV24-1 and J usage is TRBJ1-1; D may be TRBD1 (5 bases). The germline V gene has CDR1 KGHDR and CDR2 SFDVKD. This CDR3 has 13 amino acids. The ends were cut back, 3 bases at V and 9 bases at J, with 13 bases in the middle. CDR3 DNA: TGTGCCACCAGTGATCGTGTGCAGGGCCAAGCTTTCTTT. Amino acids: CATSDRVQGQAFF.

This chain links TRBV5-6 with TRBJ2-2; TRBD2 is a possible D gene (7 bases). Per germline, CDR1 SGHDT and CDR2 YYEEEE. V was pared by 4 bases and J by 9 bases, with 19 bases between. The CDR3 extends over 15 amino acids. CDR3 residues: CASSLPGPRGRELFF. The CDR3 bases are TGTGCCAGCAGCCTGCCGGGACCGCGGGGGCGGGAGCTGTTTTTT.